Below, one TCR beta chain is given with its context. Its specific antigen is unknown. No much larger clone exists at a distance of one base, and base qualities are not known. The CDR3 sequence holds 15 residues, the cysteine and phenylalanine included. Only the CDR3 DNA is retained, 45 bases long and in frame from the first base. Based on the germline V gene (reference sequence), the CDR1 and CDR2 sequences are DFQATT and SNEGSKA. V drops 2 bases and J drops 2 bases, leaving 14 bases in between. These data originate in a study of T-cell reconstitution after alpha-beta-depleted transplantation in children (dated by TCRdb to 2016 to 2017). Looking at the study overall: Using TCR repertoire profiling, the study quantitatively followed how T-cell immune reconstitution unfolded in children after TCRalphabeta/CD19-depleted allogeneic hematopoietic cell transplantation.

Study-level results and caveats: The apparently early recovery of alphabetaT-cell counts about two months after transplant reportedly depended on only several hundred rapidly expanded clones that came from non-depleted graft cells. The high TCRbeta diversity at day 60 in some patients was ascribed to recipient T cells and intrathymic progenitors that had survived conditioning. The frequencies of hyperexpanded clones fell over the following months, and after one year, T-cell counts and TCRbeta diversity were mostly attributed to newly produced T cells.

The sample's treatment or condition label is to be understood as: allogeneic hematopoietic cell transplantation with graft depleted of TCRalphabeta T cells and CD19 B cells. Transplant recipients were children who received TCRalphabeta/CD19-depleted allogeneic hematopoietic cell grafts. The library was generated by PCR. The instrument was an Illumina HiSeq 2500. TCR libraries were prepared with molecular barcoding, using unique molecular identifiers to normalize TCRbeta repertoire quantification. TCRdb redid the processing of the public reads, applying fastp at Q25 and MiXCR, and retained in-frame beta chains. Rows are unified per CDR3 protein, each entry keeping the most common DNA and genes. This sample comprises fewer than 700,000 distinct CDR3 sequences, 10% to 15% of them detected only once. The ten most abundant clones make up 2% to 2.5% of the sample.

This clonotype was obtained from a male patient under 18 who had a stem cell transplant for acute myeloid leukemia, so the T cells may come from the graft donor. The chain is made from TRBV20-1 and TRBJ2-3, with the D gene not clear enough to name. The sample consisted of PBMCs, mostly from graft donor cells, taken 360 days after TCRalphabeta/CD19-depleted stem cell transplant. The sequenced DNA: TGCAGTGCTAGAAATCAGCGCTTAAACACAGATACGCAGTATTTT. Translated, it gives CSARNQRLNTDTQYF.